The T cell receptor (beta chain) described here comes from a study of T cell changes during pregnancy in multiple sclerosis. Only in-frame clones appear in the TCRdb table, and some are missing; sequencing was by immunoSEQ multiplex PCR. Found here are about 100,000 clones, approximately 90% of them singletons; the top ten hold around 1.2%. The CDR3 sequence is 12 residues long. V lost 4 bases to trimming and J lost 8 bases, with 11 bases between them. CDR1 and CDR2 from the germline V gene are SGHVS and FQNEAQ. This clone was seen just once. Sequences were derived from peripheral blood, sampled in the second trimester of pregnancy. The TCR was taken from a female donor with multiple sclerosis, enrolled in a pregnancy study. V and J are TRBV7-8 and TRBJ1-2; D remains unclear. The CDR3 region is CASSSLREGYTF. CDR3 DNA sequence: TGTGCCAGCAGCTCCTTAAGGGAGGGCTACACCTTC.